The T cell receptor (beta chain) under discussion was sequenced for a study of vaccination effects on CD4 cells after COVID-19. This clone showed up just a few times. Its specificity is not known. Clones were sequenced by immunoSEQ multiplex PCR, and TCRdb holds only the in-frame ones, with some missing. The top ten hold 5% to 7% of the sample, which has 50,000 or so clones, more than 75% seen once. Study-wide results and caveats: Late post-vaccination, clones induced by infection and those induced by vaccine underwent marked clonal contraction.

CDR1 is SGHVS, CDR2 FQNEAQ, per germline. This CDR3 comprises 13 residues. V was clipped by 2 bases and J by 4 bases, with 8 bases between them. Antigen-specific CD4+ T cell clonotypes were called by their expansion after viral peptide-pool culture in ViraFEST. The authors isolated CD4+ T cells after approximately 9 days of culture. Vaccinated recipients, who were negative for nucleocapsid antibodies, had no history of SARS-CoV-2 infection. On day 3 and again on day 7, half the medium was replaced with IL-2 medium. This sequence joins TRBV7-8 and TRBJ1-2; D unclear. The sample in question was CD4+ T cells from PBMCs cultured with HCoV-OC43 spike peptides, obtained before COVID-19 vaccination. The subset: HCoV-OC43 spike overlapping peptide pool stimulation. The receptor was isolated from a human donor who received a COVID-19 vaccine. CDR3 loop: CASSLRPLYGYTF. In DNA form, the CDR3 reads TGTGCCAGCAGCTTACGGCCGCTCTATGGCTACACCTTC.